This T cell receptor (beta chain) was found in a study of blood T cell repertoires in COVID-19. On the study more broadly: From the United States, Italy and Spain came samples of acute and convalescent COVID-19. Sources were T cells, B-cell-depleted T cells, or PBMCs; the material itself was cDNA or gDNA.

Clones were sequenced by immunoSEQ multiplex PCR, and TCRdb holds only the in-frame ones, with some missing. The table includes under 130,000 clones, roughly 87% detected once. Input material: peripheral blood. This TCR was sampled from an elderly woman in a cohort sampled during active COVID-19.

The CDR3 DNA sequence: TGTGCCAGCAGCCAAGATCTAGTGAGGCCGGGACTATCTTTAGGCGAGCAGTACTTC. This sequence encodes CASSQDLVRPGLSLGEQYF. The V call is TRBV3-1 (or the pseudogene TRBV3-2), the J call TRBJ2-7, with TRBD2 matching over 7 bases. Germline trimming cut 0 bases from V and 6 bases from J; bases unmatched to any gene: 20. The CDR3 sequence is 19 residues long. Germline V CDR1 and CDR2: LGHDT, YNNKEL (reference sequence).